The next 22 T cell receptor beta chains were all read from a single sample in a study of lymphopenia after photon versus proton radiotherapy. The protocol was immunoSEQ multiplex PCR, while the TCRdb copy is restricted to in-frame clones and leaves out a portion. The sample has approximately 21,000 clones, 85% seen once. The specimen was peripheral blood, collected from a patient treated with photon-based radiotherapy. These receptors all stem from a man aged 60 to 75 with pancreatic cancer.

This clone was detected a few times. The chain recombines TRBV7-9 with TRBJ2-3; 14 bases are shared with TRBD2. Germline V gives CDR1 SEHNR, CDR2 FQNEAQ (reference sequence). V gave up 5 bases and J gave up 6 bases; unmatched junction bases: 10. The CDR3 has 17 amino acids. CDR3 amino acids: CASSPKRLAGGVDTQYF. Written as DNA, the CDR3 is TGTGCCAGCAGCCCCAAGAGACTAGCGGGGGGGGTGGATACGCAGTATTTT.

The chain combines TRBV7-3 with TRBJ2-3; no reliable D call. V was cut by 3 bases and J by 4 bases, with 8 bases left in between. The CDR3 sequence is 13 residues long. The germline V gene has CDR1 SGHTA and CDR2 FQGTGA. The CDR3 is CASSFKPADTQYF. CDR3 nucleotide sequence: TGTGCCAGCAGCTTCAAACCCGCAGATACGCAGTATTTT. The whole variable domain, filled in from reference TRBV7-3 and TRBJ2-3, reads GAGVSQTPSNKVTEKGKYVELRCDPISGHTALYWYRQSLGQGPEFLIYFQGTGAADDSGLPNDRFFAVRPEGSVSTLKIQRTERGDSAVYLCASSFKPADTQYFGPGTRLTVL.

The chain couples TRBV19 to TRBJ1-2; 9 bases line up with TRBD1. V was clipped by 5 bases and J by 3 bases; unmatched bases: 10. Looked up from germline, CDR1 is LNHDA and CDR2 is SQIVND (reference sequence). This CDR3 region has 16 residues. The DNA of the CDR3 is TGTGCCAGTAGTTTCCACGGTCGGGACAGGGACTATGGCTACACCTTC. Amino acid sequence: CASSFHGRDRDYGYTF.

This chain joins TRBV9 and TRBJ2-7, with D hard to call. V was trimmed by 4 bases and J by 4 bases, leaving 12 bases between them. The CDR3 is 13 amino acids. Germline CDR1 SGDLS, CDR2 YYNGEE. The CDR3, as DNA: TGTGCCAGCAGCTCCACCTCGCAATACGAGCAGTACTTC. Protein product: CASSSTSQYEQYF.

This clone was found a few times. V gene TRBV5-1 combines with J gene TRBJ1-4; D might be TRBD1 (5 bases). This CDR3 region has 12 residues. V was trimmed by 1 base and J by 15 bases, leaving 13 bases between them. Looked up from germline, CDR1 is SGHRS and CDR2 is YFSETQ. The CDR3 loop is CASSLLDGTLFF. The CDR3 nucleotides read TGCGCCAGCAGCTTGTTGGACGGGACGTTGTTTTTT. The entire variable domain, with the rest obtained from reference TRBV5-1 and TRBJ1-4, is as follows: KAGVTQTPRYLIKTRGQQVTLSCSPISGHRSVSWYQQTPGQGLQFLFEYFSETQRNKGNFPGRFSGRQFSNSRSEMNVSTLELGDSALYLCASSLLDGTLFFGSGTQLSVL.

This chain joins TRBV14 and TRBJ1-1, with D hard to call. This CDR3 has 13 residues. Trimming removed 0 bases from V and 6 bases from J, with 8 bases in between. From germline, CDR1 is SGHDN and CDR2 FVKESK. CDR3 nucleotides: TGTGCCAGCAGCCAAGATTGGGGTTCTGAAGCTTTCTTT. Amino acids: CASSQDWGSEAFF.

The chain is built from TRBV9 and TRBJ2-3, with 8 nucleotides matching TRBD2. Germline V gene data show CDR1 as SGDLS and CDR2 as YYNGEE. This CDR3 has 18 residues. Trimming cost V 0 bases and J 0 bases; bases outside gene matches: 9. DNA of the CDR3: TGTGCCAGCAGCGTAGAACCCCACGCGGGGGGAAGCACAGATACGCAGTATTTT. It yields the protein CASSVEPHAGGSTDTQYF.

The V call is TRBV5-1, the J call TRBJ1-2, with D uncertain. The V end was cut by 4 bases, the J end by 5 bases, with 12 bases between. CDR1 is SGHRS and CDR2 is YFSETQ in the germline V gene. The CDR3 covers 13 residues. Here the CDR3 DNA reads TGCGCCAGCAGCCCGGACCTTGTTTATGGCTACACCTTC. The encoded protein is CASSPDLVYGYTF.

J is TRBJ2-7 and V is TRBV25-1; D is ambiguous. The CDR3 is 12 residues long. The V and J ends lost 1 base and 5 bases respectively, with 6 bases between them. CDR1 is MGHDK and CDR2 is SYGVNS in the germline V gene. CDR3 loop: CASSEFWNEQYF. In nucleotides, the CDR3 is TGTGCCAGCAGTGAATTCTGGAACGAGCAGTACTTC.

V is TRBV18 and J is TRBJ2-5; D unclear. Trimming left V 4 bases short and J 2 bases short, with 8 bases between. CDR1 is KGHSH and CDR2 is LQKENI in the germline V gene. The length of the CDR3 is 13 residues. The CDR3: CASSLRRQETQYF. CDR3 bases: TGTGCCAGCTCACTACGACGGCAAGAGACCCAGTACTTC. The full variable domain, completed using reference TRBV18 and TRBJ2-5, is NAGVMQNPRHLVRRRGQEARLRCSPMKGHSHVYWYRQLPEEGLKFMVYLQKENIIDESGMPKERFSAEFPKEGPSILRIQQVVRGDSAAYFCASSLRRQETQYFGPGTRLLVL.

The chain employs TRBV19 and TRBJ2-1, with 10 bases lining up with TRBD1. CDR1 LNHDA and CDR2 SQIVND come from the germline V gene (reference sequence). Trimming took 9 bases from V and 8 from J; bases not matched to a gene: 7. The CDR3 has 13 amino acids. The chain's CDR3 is CASETGGNYEQFF. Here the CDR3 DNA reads TGTGCCAGCGAGACAGGGGGCAACTATGAGCAGTTCTTC. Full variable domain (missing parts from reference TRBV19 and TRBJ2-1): DGGITQSPKYLFRKEGQNVTLSCEQNLNHDAMYWYRQDPGQGLRLIYYSQIVNDFQKGDIAEGYSVSREKKESFPLTVTSAQKNPTAFYLCASETGGNYEQFFGPGTRLTVL.

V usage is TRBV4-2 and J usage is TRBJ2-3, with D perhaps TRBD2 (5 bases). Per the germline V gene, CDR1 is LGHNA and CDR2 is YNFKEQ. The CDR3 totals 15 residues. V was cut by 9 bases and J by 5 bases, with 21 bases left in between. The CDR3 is CASIRSMAEGDTQYF. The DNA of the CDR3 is TGTGCCAGTATTAGAAGCATGGCCGAGGGAGATACGCAGTATTTT.

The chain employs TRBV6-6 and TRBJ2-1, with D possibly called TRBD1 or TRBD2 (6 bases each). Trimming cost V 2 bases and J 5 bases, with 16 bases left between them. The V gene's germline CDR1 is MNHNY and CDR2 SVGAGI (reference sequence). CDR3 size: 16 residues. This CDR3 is CASSYQKGGGNNEQFF. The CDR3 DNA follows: TGTGCCAGCAGTTACCAAAAGGGGGGCGGAAACAATGAGCAGTTCTTC.

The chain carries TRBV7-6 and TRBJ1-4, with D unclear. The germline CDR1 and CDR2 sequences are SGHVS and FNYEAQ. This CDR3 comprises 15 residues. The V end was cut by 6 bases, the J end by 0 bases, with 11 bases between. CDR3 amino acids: CASSTWTATNEKLFF. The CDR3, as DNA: TGTGCCAGCAGTACGTGGACGGCAACTAATGAAAAACTGTTTTTT.

The CDR3 DNA reads TGTGCCTGGAGTACGGGACTACCTACCTACAATGAGCAGTTCTTC. This codes for CAWSTGLPTYNEQFF. This chain joins TRBV30 and TRBJ2-1; 7 bases agree with TRBD2. Trimming took 2 bases from V and 2 from J; bases not matched to a gene: 6. Germline V CDR1 and CDR2: GTSNPN, SVGIG (reference sequence). This CDR3 comprises 15 residues.

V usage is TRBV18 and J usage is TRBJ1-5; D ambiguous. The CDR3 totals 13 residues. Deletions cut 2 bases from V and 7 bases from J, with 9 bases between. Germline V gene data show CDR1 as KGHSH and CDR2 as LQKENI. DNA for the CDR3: TGTGCCAGCTCACCAGAGACAACCCAGCCCCAGCATTTT. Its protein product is CASSPETTQPQHF.

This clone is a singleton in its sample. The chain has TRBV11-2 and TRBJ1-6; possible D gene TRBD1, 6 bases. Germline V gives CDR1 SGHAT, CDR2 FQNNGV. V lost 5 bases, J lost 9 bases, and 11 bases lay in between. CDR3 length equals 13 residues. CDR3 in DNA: TGTGCCAGCAGCATTCGACAGGTTTCACCCCTCCACTTT. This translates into CASSIRQVSPLHF.

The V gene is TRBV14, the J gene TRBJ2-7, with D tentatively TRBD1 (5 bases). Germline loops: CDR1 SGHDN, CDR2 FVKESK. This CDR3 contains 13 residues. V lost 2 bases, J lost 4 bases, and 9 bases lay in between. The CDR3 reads CASSQTRAYEQYF. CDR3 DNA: TGTGCCAGCAGCCAAACCAGGGCTTACGAGCAGTACTTC.

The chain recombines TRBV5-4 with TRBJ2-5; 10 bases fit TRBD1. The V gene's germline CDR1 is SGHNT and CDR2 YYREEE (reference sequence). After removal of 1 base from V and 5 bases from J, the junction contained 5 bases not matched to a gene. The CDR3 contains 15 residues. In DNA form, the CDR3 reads TGTGCCAGCAGCTTGTTGACAGGGGGCCTGGAGACCCAGTACTTC. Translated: CASSLLTGGLETQYF.

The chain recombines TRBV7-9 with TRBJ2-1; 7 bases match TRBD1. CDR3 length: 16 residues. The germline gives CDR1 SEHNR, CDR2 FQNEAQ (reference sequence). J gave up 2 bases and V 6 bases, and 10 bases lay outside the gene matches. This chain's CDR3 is CASRTTIQGTYNEQFF. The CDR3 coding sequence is TGTGCCAGCAGGACGACCATACAGGGGACCTACAATGAGCAGTTCTTC.

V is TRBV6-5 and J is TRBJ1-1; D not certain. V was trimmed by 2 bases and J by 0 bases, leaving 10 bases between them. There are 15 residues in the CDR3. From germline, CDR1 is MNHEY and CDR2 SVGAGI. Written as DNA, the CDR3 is TGTGCCAGCAGTTACAGTTCTCGCATGAACACTGAAGCTTTCTTT. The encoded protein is CASSYSSRMNTEAFF.

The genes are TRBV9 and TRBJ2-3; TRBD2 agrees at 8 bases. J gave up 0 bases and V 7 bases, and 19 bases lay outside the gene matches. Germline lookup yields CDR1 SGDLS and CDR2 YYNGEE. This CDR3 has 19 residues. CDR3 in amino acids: CASSKLAGPTFPSTDTQYF. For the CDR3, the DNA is TGTGCCAGCTCCAAGTTAGCGGGACCGACGTTTCCTAGCACAGATACGCAGTATTTT.